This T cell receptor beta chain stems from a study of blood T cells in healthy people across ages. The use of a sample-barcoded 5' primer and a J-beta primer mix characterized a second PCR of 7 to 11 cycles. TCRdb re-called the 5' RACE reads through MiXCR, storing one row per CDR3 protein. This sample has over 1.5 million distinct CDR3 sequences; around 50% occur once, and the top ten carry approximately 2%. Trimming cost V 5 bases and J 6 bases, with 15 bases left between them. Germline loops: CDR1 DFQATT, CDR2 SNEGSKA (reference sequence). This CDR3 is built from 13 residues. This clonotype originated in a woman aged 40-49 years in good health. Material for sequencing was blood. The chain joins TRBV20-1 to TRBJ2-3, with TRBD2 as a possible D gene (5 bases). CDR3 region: CSAFSEVADTQYF. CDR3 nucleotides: TGCAGTGCTTTTAGCGAGGTAGCGGATACGCAGTATTTT.